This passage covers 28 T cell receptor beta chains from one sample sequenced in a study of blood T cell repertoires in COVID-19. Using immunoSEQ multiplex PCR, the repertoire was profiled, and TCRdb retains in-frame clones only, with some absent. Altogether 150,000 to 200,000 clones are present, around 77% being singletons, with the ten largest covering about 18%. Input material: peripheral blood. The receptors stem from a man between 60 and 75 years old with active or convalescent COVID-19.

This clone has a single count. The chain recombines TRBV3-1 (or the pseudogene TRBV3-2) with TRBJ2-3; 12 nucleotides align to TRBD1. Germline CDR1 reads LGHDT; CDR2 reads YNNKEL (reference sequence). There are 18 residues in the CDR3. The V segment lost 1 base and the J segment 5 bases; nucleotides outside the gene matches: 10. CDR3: CASSQVSPGQGAGDTQYF. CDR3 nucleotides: TGTGCCAGCAGCCAAGTTTCGCCGGGACAGGGGGCGGGAGATACGCAGTATTTT.

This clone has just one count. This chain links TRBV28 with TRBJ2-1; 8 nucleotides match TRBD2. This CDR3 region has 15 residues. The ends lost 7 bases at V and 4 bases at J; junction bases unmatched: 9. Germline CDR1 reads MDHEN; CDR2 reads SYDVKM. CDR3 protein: CASTPSGRGYNEQFF. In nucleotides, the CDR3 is TGTGCCAGCACCCCCAGCGGGAGAGGGTACAATGAGCAGTTCTTC.

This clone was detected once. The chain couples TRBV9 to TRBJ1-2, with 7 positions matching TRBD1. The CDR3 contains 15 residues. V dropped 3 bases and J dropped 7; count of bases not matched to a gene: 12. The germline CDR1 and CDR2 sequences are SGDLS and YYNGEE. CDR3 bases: TGTGCCAGCAGCGCATTAGAGGGGGCTGCTCGTGGCTACACCTTC. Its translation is CASSALEGAARGYTF. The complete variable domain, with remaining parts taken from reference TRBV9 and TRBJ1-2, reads DSGVTQTPKHLITATGQRVTLRCSPRSGDLSVYWYQQSLDQGLQFLIQYYNGEERAKGNILERFSAQQFPDLHSELNLSSLELGDSALYFCASSALEGAARGYTFGSGTRLTVV.

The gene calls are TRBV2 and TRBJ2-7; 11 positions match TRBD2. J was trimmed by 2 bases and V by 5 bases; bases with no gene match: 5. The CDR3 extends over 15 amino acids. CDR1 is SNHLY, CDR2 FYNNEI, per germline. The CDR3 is CASSPLAGGPYEQYF. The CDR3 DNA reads TGTGCCAGCAGTCCCCTAGCGGGAGGCCCCTACGAGCAGTACTTC. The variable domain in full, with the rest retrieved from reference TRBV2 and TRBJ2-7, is EPEVTQTPSHQVTQMGQEVILRCVPISNHLYFYWYRQILGQKVEFLVSFYNNEISEKSEIFDDQFSVERPDGSNFTLKIRSTKLEDSAMYFCASSPLAGGPYEQYFGPGTRLTVT.

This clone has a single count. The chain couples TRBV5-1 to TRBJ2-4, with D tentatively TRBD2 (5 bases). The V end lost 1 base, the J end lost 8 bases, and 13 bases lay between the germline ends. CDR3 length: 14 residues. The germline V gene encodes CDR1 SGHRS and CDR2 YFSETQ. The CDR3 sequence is CASSLSTPEDIQYF. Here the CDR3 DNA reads TGCGCCAGCAGCTTGTCGACCCCGGAGGACATTCAGTACTTC.

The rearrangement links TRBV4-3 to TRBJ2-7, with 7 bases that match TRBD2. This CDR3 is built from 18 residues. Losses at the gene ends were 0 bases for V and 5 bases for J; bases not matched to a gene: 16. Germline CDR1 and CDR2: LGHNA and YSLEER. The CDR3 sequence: CASSQDLGIGGSPDEQYF. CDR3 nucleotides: TGCGCCAGCAGCCAAGACTTGGGGATCGGCGGGAGTCCCGACGAGCAGTACTTC.

DNA for the CDR3: TGCGCCAGCAGGTCCCTAATAGCGGGTTCTTCCTACGAGCAGTACTTC. This translates into CASRSLIAGSSYEQYF. The chain is built from TRBV10-1 and TRBJ2-7; 7 nucleotides line up with TRBD2. Germline values: CDR1 WNHNN, CDR2 SYGVQD (reference sequence). V gave up 6 bases and J gave up 1 base; unmatched junction bases: 12. This CDR3 has 16 residues.

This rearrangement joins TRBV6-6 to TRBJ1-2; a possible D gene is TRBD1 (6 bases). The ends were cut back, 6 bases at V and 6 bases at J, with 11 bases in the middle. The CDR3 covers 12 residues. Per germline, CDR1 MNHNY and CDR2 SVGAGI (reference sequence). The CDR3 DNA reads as TGTGCCAGCAGCCAGACAGGCGATGGCTACACCTTC. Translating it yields CASSQTGDGYTF.

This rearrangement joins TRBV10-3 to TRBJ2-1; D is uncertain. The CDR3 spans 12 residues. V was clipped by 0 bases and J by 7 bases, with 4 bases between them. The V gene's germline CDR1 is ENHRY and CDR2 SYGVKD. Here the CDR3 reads CAISESGNEQFF. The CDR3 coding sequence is TGTGCCATCAGTGAGTCCGGGAATGAGCAGTTCTTC.

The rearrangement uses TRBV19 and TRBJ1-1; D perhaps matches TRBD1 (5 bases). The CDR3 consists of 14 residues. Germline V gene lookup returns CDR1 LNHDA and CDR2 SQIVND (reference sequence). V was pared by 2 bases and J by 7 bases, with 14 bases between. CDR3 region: CASSISGYGDEAFF. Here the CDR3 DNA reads TGTGCCAGTAGTATATCAGGGTACGGCGATGAAGCTTTCTTT.

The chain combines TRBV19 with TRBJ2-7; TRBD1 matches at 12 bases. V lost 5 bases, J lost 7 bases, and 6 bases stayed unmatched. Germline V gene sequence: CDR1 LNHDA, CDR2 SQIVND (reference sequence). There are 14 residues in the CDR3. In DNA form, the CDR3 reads TGTGCCAGTAGTCTCGGGACAGGGGGCGGTGAGCAGTACTTC. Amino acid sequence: CASSLGTGGGEQYF. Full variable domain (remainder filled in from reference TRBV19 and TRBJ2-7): DGGITQSPKYLFRKEGQNVTLSCEQNLNHDAMYWYRQDPGQGLRLIYYSQIVNDFQKGDIAEGYSVSREKKESFPLTVTSAQKNPTAFYLCASSLGTGGGEQYFGPGTRLTVT.

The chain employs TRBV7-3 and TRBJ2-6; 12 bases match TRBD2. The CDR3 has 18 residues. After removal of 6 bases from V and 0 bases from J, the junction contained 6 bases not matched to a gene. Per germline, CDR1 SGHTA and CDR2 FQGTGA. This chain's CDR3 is CASSMRLAGDSGANVLTF. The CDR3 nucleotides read TGTGCCAGCAGTATGAGACTAGCGGGAGACTCTGGGGCCAACGTCCTGACTTTC.

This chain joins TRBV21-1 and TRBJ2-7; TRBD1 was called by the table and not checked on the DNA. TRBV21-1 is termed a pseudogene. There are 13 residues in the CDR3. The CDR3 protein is CASSGGQPYEQYF. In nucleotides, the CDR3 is TGTGCCAGCAGCGGGGGACAGCCCTACGAGCAGTACTTC.

This chain's CDR3 is CASSSGTGVYNEQFF. Written as DNA, the CDR3 is TGTGCCAGCAGCTCCGGGACAGGGGTTTACAATGAGCAGTTCTTC. V usage is TRBV7-2 and J usage is TRBJ2-1, with TRBD1 matching 10 bases. The CDR3 has 15 amino acids. CDR1 and CDR2 from the germline V gene are SGHTA and FQGNSA. V trimming: 4 bases; J trimming: 4 bases; junction bases outside the gene matches: 4. Based on the CDR3 plus reference TRBV7-2 and TRBJ2-1, the full variable domain is GAGVSQSPSNKVTEKGKDVELRCDPISGHTALYWYRQSLGQGLEFLIYFQGNSAPDKSGLPSDRFSAERTGGSVSTLTIQRTQQEDSAVYLCASSSGTGVYNEQFFGPGTRLTVL.

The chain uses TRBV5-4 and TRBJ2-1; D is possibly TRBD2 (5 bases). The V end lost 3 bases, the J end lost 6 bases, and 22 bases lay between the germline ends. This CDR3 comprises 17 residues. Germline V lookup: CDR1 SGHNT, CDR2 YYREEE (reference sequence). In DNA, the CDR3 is TGTGCCAGCAGCTCCCGCAGGCAGCGGCCGCAATCCAATGAGCAGTTCTTC. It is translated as CASSSRRQRPQSNEQFF. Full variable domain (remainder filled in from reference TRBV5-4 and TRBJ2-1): ETGVTQSPTHLIKTRGQQVTLRCSSQSGHNTVSWYQQALGQGPQFIFQYYREEENGRGNFPPRFSGLQFPNYSSELNVNALELDDSALYLCASSSRRQRPQSNEQFFGPGTRLTVL.

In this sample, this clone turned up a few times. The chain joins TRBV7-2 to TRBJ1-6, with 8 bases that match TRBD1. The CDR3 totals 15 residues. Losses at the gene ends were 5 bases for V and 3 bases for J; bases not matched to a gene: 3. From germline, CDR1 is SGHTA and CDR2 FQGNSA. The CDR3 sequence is CASSVDRGYNSPLHF. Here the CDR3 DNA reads TGTGCCAGCAGCGTAGACAGGGGCTATAATTCACCCCTCCACTTT.

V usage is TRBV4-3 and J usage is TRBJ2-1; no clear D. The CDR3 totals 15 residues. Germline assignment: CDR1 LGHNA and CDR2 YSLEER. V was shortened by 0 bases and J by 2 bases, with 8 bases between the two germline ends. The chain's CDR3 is CASSQEQPTYNEQFF. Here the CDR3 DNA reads TGCGCCAGCAGCCAAGAACAGCCTACCTACAATGAGCAGTTCTTC.

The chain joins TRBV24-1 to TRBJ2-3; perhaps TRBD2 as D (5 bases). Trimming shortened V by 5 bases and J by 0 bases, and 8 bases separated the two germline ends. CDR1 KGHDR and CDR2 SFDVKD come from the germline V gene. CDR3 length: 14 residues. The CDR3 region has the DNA TGTGCCACCAGTGTGGGGAGTAGCACAGATACGCAGTATTTT. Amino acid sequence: CATSVGSSTDTQYF.

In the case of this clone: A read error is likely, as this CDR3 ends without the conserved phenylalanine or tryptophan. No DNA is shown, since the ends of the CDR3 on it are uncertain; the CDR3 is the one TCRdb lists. This CDR3 reads CASSKIPRG. The rearrangement links TRBV21-1 to TRBJ2-7; the table's D call, TRBD2, was not checked against the DNA. TRBV21-1 is a pseudogene segment. 9 amino acids form the CDR3, both terminal residues included.

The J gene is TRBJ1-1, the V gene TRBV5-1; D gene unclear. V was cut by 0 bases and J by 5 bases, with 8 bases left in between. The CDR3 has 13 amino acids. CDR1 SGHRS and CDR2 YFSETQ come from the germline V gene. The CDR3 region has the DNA TGCGCCAGCAGCTTGGAAGGAGAAACTGAAGCTTTCTTT. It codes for CASSLEGETEAFF.

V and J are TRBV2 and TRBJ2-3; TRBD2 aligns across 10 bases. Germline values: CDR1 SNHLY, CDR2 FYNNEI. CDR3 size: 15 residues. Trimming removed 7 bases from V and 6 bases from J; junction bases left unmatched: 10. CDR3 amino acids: CASNSLAGVVDTQYF. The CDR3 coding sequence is TGTGCCAGCAACTCCCTAGCGGGAGTTGTGGATACGCAGTATTTT.

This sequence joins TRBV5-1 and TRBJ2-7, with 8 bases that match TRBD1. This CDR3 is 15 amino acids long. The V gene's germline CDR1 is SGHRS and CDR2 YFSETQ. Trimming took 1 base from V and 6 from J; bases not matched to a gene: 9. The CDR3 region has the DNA TGCGCCAGCAGCTTGTCGGCATCAGGGGGCGCCGAGCAGTACTTC. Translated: CASSLSASGGAEQYF.

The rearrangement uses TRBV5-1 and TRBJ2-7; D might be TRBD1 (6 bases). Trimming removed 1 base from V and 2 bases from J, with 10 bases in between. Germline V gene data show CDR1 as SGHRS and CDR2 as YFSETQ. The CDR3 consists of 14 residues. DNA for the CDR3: TGCGCCAGCAGCTTGTCAGGGGCCCCCTACGAGCAGTACTTC. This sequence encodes CASSLSGAPYEQYF.

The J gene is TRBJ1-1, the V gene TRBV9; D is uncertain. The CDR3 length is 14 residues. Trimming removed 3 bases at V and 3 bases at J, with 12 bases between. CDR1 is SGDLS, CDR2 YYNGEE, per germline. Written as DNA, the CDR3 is TGTGCCAGCAGCGCGGGGTGGGTAGACACTGAAGCTTTCTTT. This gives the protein CASSAGWVDTEAFF.

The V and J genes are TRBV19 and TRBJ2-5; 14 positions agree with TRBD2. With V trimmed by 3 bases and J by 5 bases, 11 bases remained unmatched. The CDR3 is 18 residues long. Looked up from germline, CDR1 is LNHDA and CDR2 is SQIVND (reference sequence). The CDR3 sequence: CASSISGTSGSHLETQYF. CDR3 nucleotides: TGTGCCAGTAGTATTTCCGGGACTAGCGGGAGTCACCTCGAGACCCAGTACTTC.

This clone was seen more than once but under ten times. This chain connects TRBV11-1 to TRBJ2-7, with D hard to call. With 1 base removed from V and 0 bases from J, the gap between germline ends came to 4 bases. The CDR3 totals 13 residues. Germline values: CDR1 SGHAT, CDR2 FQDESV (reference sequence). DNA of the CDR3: TGTGCCAGCAGCTTAGACGGCTCCTACGAGCAGTACTTC. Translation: CASSLDGSYEQYF.

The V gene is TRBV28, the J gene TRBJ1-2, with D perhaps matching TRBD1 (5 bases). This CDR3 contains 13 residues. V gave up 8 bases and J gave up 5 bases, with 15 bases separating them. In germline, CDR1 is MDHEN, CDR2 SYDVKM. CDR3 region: CASGRAIGYGYTF. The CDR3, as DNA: TGTGCCAGCGGCAGGGCAATCGGGTATGGCTACACCTTC.

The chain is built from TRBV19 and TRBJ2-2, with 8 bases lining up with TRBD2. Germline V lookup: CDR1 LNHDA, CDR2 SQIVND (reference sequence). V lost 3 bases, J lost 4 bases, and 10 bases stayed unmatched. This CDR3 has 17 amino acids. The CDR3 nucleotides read TGTGCCAGTAGTATCACCGGGAGGGCCCCACCCACCGGGGAGCTGTTTTTT. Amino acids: CASSITGRAPPTGELFF.